This T cell receptor (beta chain) was sequenced for a study of blood T cell repertoires in COVID-19. In the study overall: Samples taken during acute and convalescent COVID-19 were collected in the United States, Italy and Spain.

V shed 4 bases, J shed 0 bases, and the junction held 3 bases outside the gene matches. This CDR3 is 15 amino acids long. Germline V CDR1 and CDR2: LNHDA, SQIVND (reference sequence). Per the authors' pipeline: Amplification of reference gene primers was used by the study to estimate nucleated cell counts. Profiling relied on immunoSEQ multiplex PCR, and the TCRdb table lists in-frame clones only, not all of them. That table furnishes V, J and clone size, whereas the DNA furnished D and trimming. Among approximately 240,000 clones listed, approximately 83% were seen once. The source material was peripheral blood. The receptor's source is a woman aged 30 to 39 who had recovered from COVID-19. The gene calls are TRBV19 and TRBJ2-3, with 8 positions matching TRBD2. DNA of the CDR3: TGTGCCAGTAGTACTAGCGGGCCAAGCACAGATACGCAGTATTTT. As protein: CASSTSGPSTDTQYF. Variable domain in full (rest from reference TRBV19 and TRBJ2-3): DGGITQSPKYLFRKEGQNVTLSCEQNLNHDAMYWYRQDPGQGLRLIYYSQIVNDFQKGDIAEGYSVSREKKESFPLTVTSAQKNPTAFYLCASSTSGPSTDTQYFGPGTRLTVL.